The rows below give T cell receptor beta chains drawn from one sample of a study of cytomegalovirus exposure and HLA in healthy donors. Assay used: immunoSEQ multiplex PCR; TCRdb lists only in-frame clones, some missing. The profile shows 200,000 to 250,000 clones, roughly 88% of them singletons. Sample: PBMCs. The receptors were sampled from a boy between 2 and 10 years old in good health and CMV-seronegative. CDR3s include the opening cysteine and the closing phenylalanine or tryptophan. A D gene is named only where the DNA matches it firmly. Clone size is not always given. Where it is, it says once, few, many or a class for expanded clones.

clone_size: NA; cdr3_length: 14; d_call: NA; v_call: TRBV19; j_call: TRBJ2-7; cdr3_nt: TGTGCCAGTAGCATAGGGGGAGGGCCCTACGAGCAGTACTTC; cdr3_aa: CASSIGGGPYEQYF
clone_size: few; cdr3_length: 14; d_call: TRBD1; v_call: TRBV2; j_call: TRBJ2-7; cdr3_nt: TGTGCCAGCAGGACAGACAGGGTCGTAGCCGAGCAGTACTTC; cdr3_aa: CASRTDRVVAEQYF
clone_size: few; cdr3_length: 18; d_call: NA; v_call: TRBV27; j_call: TRBJ2-5; cdr3_nt: TGTGCCAGCAGCCCACAACATTTGGGTTACGGACATCAAGAGACCCAGTACTTC; cdr3_aa: CASSPQHLGYGHQETQYF
clone_size: NA; cdr3_length: 13; d_call: NA; v_call: TRBV19; j_call: TRBJ2-2; cdr3_nt: TGTGCCAGTAGAGACAGGGAGGACGGGGAGCTGTTTTTT; cdr3_aa: CASRDREDGELFF
clone_size: NA; cdr3_length: 15; d_call: TRBD2; v_call: TRBV25-1; j_call: TRBJ2-1; cdr3_nt: TGTGCCAGCAGTGAATTGATACTAGCGGGAGGCGAGCAGTTCTTC; cdr3_aa: CASSELILAGGEQFF
clone_size: once; cdr3_length: 15; d_call: TRBD2; v_call: TRBV29-1; j_call: TRBJ2-3; cdr3_nt: TGCAGCGCCCATTTTACGGGAGGGCCTACAGATACGCAGTATTTT; cdr3_aa: CSAHFTGGPTDTQYF
clone_size: few; cdr3_length: 14; d_call: TRBD1; v_call: TRBV6-5; j_call: TRBJ1-1; cdr3_nt: TGTGCCAGCTGGACAGGGTCGCTGAACACTGAAGCTTTCTTT; cdr3_aa: CASWTGSLNTEAFF
clone_size: NA; cdr3_length: 15; d_call: NA; v_call: TRBV27; j_call: TRBJ1-3; cdr3_nt: TGTGCCAGCAGTTTGAGGCTAGGTGGTGGAAACACCATATATTTT; cdr3_aa: CASSLRLGGGNTIYF
clone_size: NA; cdr3_length: 14; d_call: NA; v_call: TRBV5-1; j_call: TRBJ1-1; cdr3_nt: TGCGCCAGCAGCTTGACGGGGAGGAACACTGAAGCTTTCTTT; cdr3_aa: CASSLTGRNTEAFF
clone_size: NA; cdr3_length: 15; d_call: TRBD1; v_call: TRBV5-1; j_call: TRBJ1-1; cdr3_nt: TGCGCCAGCAGTTACACTGACAGGGAGGACACTGAAGCTTTCTTT; cdr3_aa: CASSYTDREDTEAFF
clone_size: NA; cdr3_length: 14; d_call: NA; v_call: TRBV2; j_call: TRBJ1-5; cdr3_nt: TGTGCCAGCAGGGGCTGGGGACTCAATCAGCCCCAGCATTTT; cdr3_aa: CASRGWGLNQPQHF
clone_size: NA; cdr3_length: 13; d_call: NA; v_call: TRBV11-3; j_call: TRBJ2-7; cdr3_nt: TGTGCCAGCAGCGAAACAGCCTCCTACGAGCAGTACTTC; cdr3_aa: CASSETASYEQYF
clone_size: NA; cdr3_length: 18; d_call: NA; v_call: TRBV28; j_call: TRBJ1-4; cdr3_nt: TGTGCCAGCAGTTTGTCGGGGGTGGGGGTTGCAACTAATGAAAAACTGTTTTTT; cdr3_aa: CASSLSGVGVATNEKLFF
clone_size: NA; cdr3_length: 15; d_call: NA; v_call: TRBV15; j_call: TRBJ1-6; cdr3_nt: TGTGCCACCAGCAGAGAAGGAGGGGAACATTCACCCCTCCACTTT; cdr3_aa: CATSREGGEHSPLHF
clone_size: few; cdr3_length: 14; d_call: NA; v_call: TRBV6-5; j_call: TRBJ1-6; cdr3_nt: TGTGCCAGCAGTTATGTCACCTATAATTCACCCCTCCACTTT; cdr3_aa: CASSYVTYNSPLHF
clone_size: NA; cdr3_length: 12; d_call: NA; v_call: TRBV2; j_call: TRBJ2-7; cdr3_nt: TGTGCCAGCTATCAGGGTACAAGGGAGCAGTACTTC; cdr3_aa: CASYQGTREQYF
clone_size: NA; cdr3_length: 13; d_call: TRBD1; v_call: TRBV15; j_call: TRBJ2-7; cdr3_nt: TGTGCCACCAGCAGGGACAGGGGGCTCGAGCAGTACTTC; cdr3_aa: CATSRDRGLEQYF
clone_size: once; cdr3_length: 16; d_call: TRBD2; v_call: TRBV27; j_call: TRBJ2-7; cdr3_nt: TGTGCCAGCAGACTGGGACTAGCGGCACCTTCCTACGAGCAGTACTTC; cdr3_aa: CASRLGLAAPSYEQYF
clone_size: few; cdr3_length: 13; d_call: NA; v_call: TRBV5-6; j_call: TRBJ2-7; cdr3_nt: TGTGCCAGCAGCCTGACAGATTCCTACGAGCAGTACTTC; cdr3_aa: CASSLTDSYEQYF
clone_size: NA; cdr3_length: 16; d_call: TRBD1; v_call: TRBV7-9; j_call: TRBJ2-7; cdr3_nt: TGTGCCAGCAGCGTAAAAGGGACAGCCATTTTCTACGAGCAGTACTTC; cdr3_aa: CASSVKGTAIFYEQYF
clone_size: once; cdr3_length: 15; d_call: TRBD1; v_call: TRBV7-6; j_call: TRBJ2-1; cdr3_nt: TGTGCCAGCAGCTGGGGGACAGGGAGGGAGAATGAGCAGTTCTTC; cdr3_aa: CASSWGTGRENEQFF
clone_size: few; cdr3_length: 18; d_call: NA; v_call: TRBV30; j_call: TRBJ1-1; cdr3_nt: TGTGCCTGGAGTGTACGGGACACAAGTTTTCTCATGAACACTGAAGCTTTCTTT; cdr3_aa: CAWSVRDTSFLMNTEAFF
clone_size: NA; cdr3_length: 16; d_call: NA; v_call: TRBV7-9; j_call: TRBJ2-7; cdr3_nt: TGTGCCAGCAGCCCATCCGGGGGCGGGAGCTCCTACGAGCAGTACTTC; cdr3_aa: CASSPSGGGSSYEQYF
clone_size: NA; cdr3_length: 13; d_call: NA; v_call: TRBV2; j_call: TRBJ2-5; cdr3_nt: TGTGCCAGCAGCGCAAACGGCCAAGAGACCCAGTACTTC; cdr3_aa: CASSANGQETQYF
clone_size: NA; cdr3_length: 13; d_call: TRBD2; v_call: TRBV5-6; j_call: TRBJ2-5; cdr3_nt: TGTGCCAGCAGCTTACTAGCGGGGGAAACCCAGTACTTC; cdr3_aa: CASSLLAGETQYF
clone_size: NA; cdr3_length: 18; d_call: NA; v_call: TRBV4-2; j_call: TRBJ2-6; cdr3_nt: TGTGCCAGCAGCGACCGGGACTCAACAAAATCTGGGGCCAACGTCCTGACTTTC; cdr3_aa: CASSDRDSTKSGANVLTF
clone_size: few; cdr3_length: 14; d_call: NA; v_call: TRBV5-1; j_call: TRBJ2-7; cdr3_nt: TGCGCCAGCAGCGGCAGGGTAGGTGCCTACGAGCAGTACTTC; cdr3_aa: CASSGRVGAYEQYF
clone_size: few; cdr3_length: 12; d_call: TRBD1; v_call: TRBV2; j_call: TRBJ1-1; cdr3_nt: TGTGCCAGCGGCTGGACAGGTCGGAAAGCTTTCTTT; cdr3_aa: CASGWTGRKAFF
clone_size: NA; cdr3_length: 15; d_call: NA; v_call: TRBV4-2; j_call: TRBJ2-7; cdr3_nt: TGTGCCAGCAGCCAAGACCAGCGAGTTTACTACGAGCAGTACTTC; cdr3_aa: CASSQDQRVYYEQYF
clone_size: NA; cdr3_length: 13; d_call: NA; v_call: TRBV30; j_call: TRBJ1-6; cdr3_nt: TGTGCCTGGAGCCTAAACAGGGAATCACCCCTCCACTTT; cdr3_aa: CAWSLNRESPLHF
clone_size: few; cdr3_length: 11; d_call: NA; v_call: TRBV2; j_call: TRBJ1-1; cdr3_nt: TGTGCCAGCAGCGGGGGCACTGAAGCTTTCTTT; cdr3_aa: CASSGGTEAFF
clone_size: NA; cdr3_length: 17; d_call: TRBD1; v_call: TRBV25-1; j_call: TRBJ1-1; cdr3_nt: TGTGCCAGCAGCCGACTCATCCGGACAGGGGAGAACACTGAAGCTTTCTTT; cdr3_aa: CASSRLIRTGENTEAFF
clone_size: NA; cdr3_length: 17; d_call: NA; v_call: TRBV25-1; j_call: TRBJ2-2; cdr3_nt: TGTGCCAGCACCTCAAAGGGGGACCCGCGGTTAGCCGGGGAGCTGTTTTTT; cdr3_aa: CASTSKGDPRLAGELFF